The next 21 T cell receptor beta chains were all read from a single sample in a study of Ad26.COV2.S vaccination and SARS-CoV-2 variants. Using immunoSEQ multiplex PCR, the repertoire was profiled, and TCRdb retains in-frame clones only, with some absent. The table lists about 350,000 clones, around 92% of them singletons. The specimen was peripheral blood, collected after recovery from COVID-19. The origin of the receptors is a human donor who had recovered from COVID-19.

The V call is TRBV5-1, the J call TRBJ2-1, with a weak D call TRBD2 (6 bases). Trimming took off 3 bases at V and 9 bases at J, with 13 bases between the two ends. Germline assignment: CDR1 SGHRS and CDR2 YFSETQ. This CDR3 has 13 amino acids. The CDR3 bases are TGCGCCAGCAGCTCCCCTAGCGACCGTGAGCAGTTCTTC. Amino acid sequence: CASSSPSDREQFF.

The rearrangement uses TRBV18 and TRBJ1-1; no clear D gene. The CDR3 length is 13 residues. Trimming pared 3 bases from V and 4 bases from J, leaving 9 bases between. CDR1 and CDR2 from the germline V gene are KGHSH and LQKENI. The CDR3 reads CASSPDETTEAFF. For the CDR3, the DNA is TGTGCCAGCTCACCGGATGAGACCACTGAAGCTTTCTTT.

The chain couples TRBV5-1 to TRBJ2-3, with TRBD1 matching over 7 bases. CDR3 size: 14 residues. Germline V CDR1 and CDR2: SGHRS, YFSETQ. J was trimmed by 0 bases and V by 7 bases; bases with no gene match: 5. In DNA, the CDR3 is TGCGCCAGCCTCCGGGACAGTAGCACAGATACGCAGTATTTT. It codes for CASLRDSSTDTQYF.

This sequence joins TRBV27 and TRBJ2-5, with D perhaps TRBD1 (6 bases). This CDR3 has 14 residues. The V and J ends lost 3 bases and 2 bases respectively, with 10 bases between them. Germline lookup yields CDR1 MNHEY and CDR2 SMNVEV (reference sequence). CDR3 bases: TGTGCCAGCAGTTTCACAGGGCCTCAAGAGACCCAGTACTTC. Translated, it gives CASSFTGPQETQYF.

The chain recombines TRBV9 with TRBJ2-7; tentative D call: TRBD2 (6 bases). Germline V gene data show CDR1 as SGDLS and CDR2 as YYNGEE. The CDR3 length is 13 residues. Between the trimmed V and J ends, which lost 1 base and 7 bases, there was a span of 12 bases. CDR3 nucleotides: TGTGCCAGCAGCGTAACTAGCTCGGGGGAGCAGTACTTC. Protein product: CASSVTSSGEQYF.

The J gene is TRBJ2-2, the V gene TRBV13, with 7 bases that match TRBD1. CDR1 is PRHDT, CDR2 FYEKMQ, per germline (reference sequence). Unmatched junction bases numbered 4, after V lost 6 bases and J lost 6 bases. The CDR3 has 13 amino acids. CDR3 sequence reads: CASSSGQPGELFF. CDR3 nucleotide sequence: TGTGCCAGCAGTTCGGGACAGCCCGGGGAGCTGTTTTTT.

The chain has TRBV25-1 and TRBJ2-1, with D possibly being TRBD2 (7 bases). This CDR3 has 17 residues. The germline CDR1 and CDR2 sequences are MGHDK and SYGVNS. V lost 1 base, J lost 9 bases, and 22 bases lay in between. CDR3 nucleotide sequence: TGTGCCAGCAGTGAATTGGGGGGCGGGGGCCACTTAGGTGAGCAGTTCTTC. Its protein product is CASSELGGGGHLGEQFF.

The V call is TRBV27, the J call TRBJ1-1, with D perhaps TRBD1 (6 bases). The germline gives CDR1 MNHEY, CDR2 SMNVEV (reference sequence). The ends were cut back, 7 bases at V and 7 bases at J, with 10 bases in the middle. The CDR3 totals 11 residues. The CDR3 loop reads CASTRGLEAFF. The CDR3 DNA sequence: TGTGCCAGCACCCGGGGGCTTGAAGCTTTCTTT.

The chain uses TRBV21-1 and TRBJ1-2. TRBV21-1 is a pseudogene segment. The CDR3 extends over 18 amino acids. The CDR3 DNA sequence: TGTGCCAGCAGCAGTGTTCGACCGGGGGCCGCCGGGGGGTATGGCTACACCTTC. Residues: CASSSVRPGAAGGYGYTF.

This clone was found once. This rearrangement joins TRBV29-1 to TRBJ1-1; D gene uncertain. Trimming stripped 5 bases from V and 7 bases from J, with 11 bases between. The CDR3 totals 11 residues. CDR1 is SQVTM, CDR2 ANQGSEA, per germline. CDR3 sequence: CSVRAELEAFF. Here the CDR3 DNA reads TGCAGCGTTAGGGCAGAGCTTGAAGCTTTCTTT.

The rearrangement links TRBV6-5 to TRBJ1-5; D may be TRBD1 (6 bases). V was clipped by 7 bases and J by 0 bases, with 10 bases between them. This CDR3 has 14 residues. From germline, CDR1 is MNHEY and CDR2 SVGAGI. This CDR3 is CASKTGGSNQPQHF. The CDR3 nucleotides read TGTGCCAGCAAGACAGGCGGTAGCAATCAGCCCCAGCATTTT.

This clone has a single count. V usage is TRBV12-3 or TRBV12-4 and J usage is TRBJ1-6; D not resolved. The CDR3 length is 12 residues. Trimming took off 6 bases at V and 9 bases at J, with 9 bases between the two ends. CDR3 region: CASSPLGSPLHF. The CDR3 DNA is TGTGCCAGCAGCCCACTAGGTTCACCCCTCCACTTT.

The gene calls are TRBV9 and TRBJ2-2; D is possibly TRBD1 (6 bases). The CDR3 covers 15 residues. Germline values: CDR1 SGDLS, CDR2 YYNGEE. Between the trimmed V and J ends, which lost 0 bases and 5 bases, there was a span of 11 bases. The CDR3 sequence: CASSVEQGWTGELFF. The CDR3 nucleotides are TGTGCCAGCAGCGTAGAACAGGGATGGACCGGGGAGCTGTTTTTT.

This chain links TRBV5-1 with TRBJ1-5, with D perhaps TRBD1 (6 bases). The V gene's germline CDR1 is SGHRS and CDR2 YFSETQ. Deletions cut 2 bases from V and 4 bases from J, with 13 bases between. CDR3 length: 15 residues. CDR3: CASSFTGSLNQPQHF. The CDR3 bases are TGCGCCAGCAGCTTCACAGGGAGCCTAAATCAGCCCCAGCATTTT.

The rearrangement joins TRBV9 to TRBJ1-2; perhaps TRBD1 as D (5 bases). The ends were cut back, 4 bases at V and 4 bases at J, with 11 bases in the middle. Germline CDR1 and CDR2: SGDLS and YYNGEE. The CDR3 has 13 residues. CDR3 region: CASSSGPSYGYTF. CDR3 DNA sequence: TGTGCCAGCAGCTCGGGGCCCTCCTATGGCTACACCTTC.

The chain uses TRBV4-2 and TRBJ1-1; possibly TRBD1 for D (6 bases). CDR3 length: 13 residues. The germline V and J ends were trimmed by 8 bases and 3 bases, with 13 bases remaining between them. Germline V CDR1 and CDR2: LGHNA, YNFKEQ. DNA of the CDR3: TGTGCCAGCCGACTAGGGGGACACACTGAAGCTTTCTTT. Protein sequence: CASRLGGHTEAFF.

The chain recombines TRBV19 with TRBJ1-4; the D is unclear. The CDR3 is 14 amino acids. V dropped 7 bases and J dropped 4 bases, with 13 bases sitting between them. Germline V lookup: CDR1 LNHDA, CDR2 SQIVND (reference sequence). Here the CDR3 DNA reads TGTGCCAGTATGTCCCGGAGGGATAATGAAAAACTGTTTTTT. Translated, it gives CASMSRRDNEKLFF.

The chain carries TRBV9 and TRBJ2-7; no clear D gene. This CDR3 region has 15 residues. Germline values: CDR1 SGDLS, CDR2 YYNGEE. V was shortened by 0 bases and J by 3 bases, with 13 bases between the two germline ends. The CDR3 DNA reads as TGTGCCAGCAGCGTAGCTTCGGTCCCGGACTACGAGCAGTACTTC. This gives the protein CASSVASVPDYEQYF.

The chain employs TRBV7-6 and TRBJ2-3; 9 bases agree with TRBD1. Germline-derived CDR1 and CDR2 are SGHVS and FNYEAQ. J gave up 5 bases and V 6 bases, and 9 bases lay outside the gene matches. The CDR3 has 15 residues. CDR3 in DNA: TGTGCCAGCAGACCCGGGACAGGGTTTTTAGATACGCAGTATTTT. This encodes CASRPGTGFLDTQYF.

The chain is built from TRBV11-3 and TRBJ2-1, with D hard to call. The germline V gene encodes CDR1 SGHNT and CDR2 YENEEA. Trimming pared 2 bases from V and 6 bases from J, leaving 14 bases between. The CDR3 sequence is 15 residues long. The CDR3 region has the DNA TGTGCCAGCAGCTTACAGGCCACTTTGGGCAATGAGCAGTTCTTC. Its protein product is CASSLQATLGNEQFF.

This chain connects TRBV12-5 to TRBJ1-1; D gene unclear. The CDR3 has 15 amino acids. Trimming stripped 3 bases from V and 4 bases from J, with 15 bases between. Germline CDR1 LGHNT, CDR2 FRNRAP. The CDR3 is CASGFLTRRGTEAFF. For the CDR3, the DNA is TGTGCTAGTGGTTTTTTGACTCGGCGGGGCACTGAAGCTTTCTTT.